The 7 T cell receptor beta chains in this list originate from one sample, sequenced in a study of blood T cell repertoires in COVID-19. Repertoires were generated with immunoSEQ multiplex PCR, while TCRdb's copy carries only in-frame clones and drops some. The table has about 180,000 clones, over 80% seen once. The material sequenced was peripheral blood. These receptors were obtained from a woman aged 60-70 years with acute or convalescent COVID-19.

This clone was seen a single time. The chain combines TRBV2 with TRBJ2-5; D may be TRBD1 (6 bases). Trimming took off 7 bases at V and 2 bases at J, with 11 bases between the two ends. CDR1 is SNHLY, CDR2 FYNNEI, per germline. The CDR3 length is 13 residues. The CDR3 loop is CASMRDTQETQYF. CDR3 DNA sequence: TGTGCCAGCATGAGGGACACACAAGAGACCCAGTACTTC.

This chain joins TRBV19 and TRBJ2-7; 9 bases fit TRBD1. From germline, CDR1 is LNHDA and CDR2 SQIVND (reference sequence). Germline trimming cut 11 bases from V and 3 bases from J; bases unmatched to any gene: 14. This CDR3 comprises 15 residues. CDR3 sequence: CASSSKTGGGYEQYF. In DNA form, the CDR3 reads TGTGCCTCCTCCTCAAAGACAGGGGGGGGCTACGAGCAGTACTTC.

The CDR3 region has the DNA TGCGCCAGCAGCCCCATGAGTAGGGGGATCACAGATACGCAGTATTTT. This sequence encodes CASSPMSRGITDTQYF. The chain combines TRBV4-3 with TRBJ2-3; tentatively, D is TRBD1 (6 bases). Trimming pared 4 bases from V and 2 bases from J, leaving 16 bases between. In germline, CDR1 is LGHNA, CDR2 YSLEER. The CDR3 is 16 amino acids.

The chain combines TRBV18 with TRBJ2-7; TRBD2 aligns across 8 bases. CDR3 length: 15 amino acids. The germline V gene encodes CDR1 KGHSH and CDR2 LQKENI. The ends lost 5 bases at V and 2 bases at J; junction bases unmatched: 8. Written as DNA, the CDR3 is TGTGCCAGCTCAGATGGCGGGGGGCCACCCTACGAGCAGTACTTC. Residues: CASSDGGGPPYEQYF.

This clone was recorded once. CDR3 coding DNA: TGTGCCAGCAGCCTCGGGACAATTACAACTAATGAAAAACTGTTTTTT. Amino acids: CASSLGTITTNEKLFF. The chain recombines TRBV7-6 with TRBJ1-4, with D possibly being TRBD1 (6 bases). CDR1 SGHVS and CDR2 FNYEAQ come from the germline V gene. This CDR3 region has 16 residues. V was cut by 5 bases and J by 0 bases, with 13 bases left in between.

This clone appeared a few times. The rearrangement uses TRBV3-1 (or the pseudogene TRBV3-2) and TRBJ2-1, with TRBD2 as a possible D gene (6 bases). The CDR3 consists of 14 residues. V lost 7 bases and J lost 7, with 17 bases in between. The germline CDR1 and CDR2 sequences are LGHDT and YNNKEL (reference sequence). CDR3 sequence (DNA): TGTGCCAGCACACGGGGGTCGTCGGGTAATGAGCAGTTCTTC. This codes for CASTRGSSGNEQFF.

The rearrangement joins TRBV2 to TRBJ1-5, with unresolved D. The germline gives CDR1 SNHLY, CDR2 FYNNEI. There are 14 residues in the CDR3. Trimming cost V 3 bases and J 0 bases, with 6 bases left between them. The CDR3 region has the DNA TGTGCCAGCAGTGATTCAGTTAGCAATCAGCCCCAGCATTTT. Its protein product is CASSDSVSNQPQHF.